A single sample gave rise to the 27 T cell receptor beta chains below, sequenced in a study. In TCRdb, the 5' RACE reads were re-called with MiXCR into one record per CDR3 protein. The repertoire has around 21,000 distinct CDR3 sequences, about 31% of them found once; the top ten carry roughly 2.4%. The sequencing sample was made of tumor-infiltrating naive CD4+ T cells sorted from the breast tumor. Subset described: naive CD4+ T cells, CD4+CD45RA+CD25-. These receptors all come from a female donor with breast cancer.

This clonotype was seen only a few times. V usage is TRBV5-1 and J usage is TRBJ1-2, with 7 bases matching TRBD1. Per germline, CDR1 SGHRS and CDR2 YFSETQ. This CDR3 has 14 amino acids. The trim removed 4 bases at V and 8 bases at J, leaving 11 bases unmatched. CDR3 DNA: TGCGCCAGCAGCCGTGACAGGGCAAGGCAGGGCTACACCTTC. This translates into CASSRDRARQGYTF. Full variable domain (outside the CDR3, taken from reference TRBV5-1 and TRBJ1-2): KAGVTQTPRYLIKTRGQQVTLSCSPISGHRSVSWYQQTPGQGLQFLFEYFSETQRNKGNFPGRFSGRQFSNSRSEMNVSTLELGDSALYLCASSRDRARQGYTFGSGTRLTVV.

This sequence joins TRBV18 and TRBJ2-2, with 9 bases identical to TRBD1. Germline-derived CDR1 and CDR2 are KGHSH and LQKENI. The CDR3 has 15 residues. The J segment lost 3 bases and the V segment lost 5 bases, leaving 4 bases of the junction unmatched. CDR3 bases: TGTGCCAGCTCAGCGGACAGGGGCGACACCGGGGAGCTGTTTTTT. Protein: CASSADRGDTGELFF. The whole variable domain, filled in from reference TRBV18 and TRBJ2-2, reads NAGVMQNPRHLVRRRGQEARLRCSPMKGHSHVYWYRQLPEEGLKFMVYLQKENIIDESGMPKERFSAEFPKEGPSILRIQQVVRGDSAAYFCASSADRGDTGELFFGEGSRLTVL.

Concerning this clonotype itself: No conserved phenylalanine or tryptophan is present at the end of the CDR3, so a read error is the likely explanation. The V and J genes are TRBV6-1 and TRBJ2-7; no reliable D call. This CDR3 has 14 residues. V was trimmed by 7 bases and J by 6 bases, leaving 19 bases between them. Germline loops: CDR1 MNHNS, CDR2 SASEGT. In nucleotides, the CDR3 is TGTGCCAGCATGGGGAACGGATTGATAGGCGAGCAGTACCTC. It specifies CASMGNGLIGEQYL.

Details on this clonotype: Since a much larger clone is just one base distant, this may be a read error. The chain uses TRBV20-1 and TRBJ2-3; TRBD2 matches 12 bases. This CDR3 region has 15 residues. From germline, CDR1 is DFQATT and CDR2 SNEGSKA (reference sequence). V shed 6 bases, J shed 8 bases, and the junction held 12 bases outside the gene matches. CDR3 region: CSAPHRLAGAGTQYF. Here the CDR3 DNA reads TGCAGTGCCCCCCACCGACTAGCGGGAGCAGGTACGCAGTATTTT.

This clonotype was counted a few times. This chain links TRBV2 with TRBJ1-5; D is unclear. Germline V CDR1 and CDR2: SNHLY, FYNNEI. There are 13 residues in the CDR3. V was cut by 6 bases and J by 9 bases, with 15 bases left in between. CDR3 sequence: CASRLDGGGPQHF. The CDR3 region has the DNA TGTGCCAGCAGACTTGACGGTGGTGGGCCCCAGCATTTT.

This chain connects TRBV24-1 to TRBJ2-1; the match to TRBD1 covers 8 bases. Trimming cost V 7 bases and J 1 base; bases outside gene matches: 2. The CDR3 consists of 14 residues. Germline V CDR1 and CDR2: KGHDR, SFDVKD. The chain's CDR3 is CATRGQGSYNEQFF. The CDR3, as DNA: TGTGCCACCAGAGGACAGGGTTCCTACAATGAGCAGTTCTTC.

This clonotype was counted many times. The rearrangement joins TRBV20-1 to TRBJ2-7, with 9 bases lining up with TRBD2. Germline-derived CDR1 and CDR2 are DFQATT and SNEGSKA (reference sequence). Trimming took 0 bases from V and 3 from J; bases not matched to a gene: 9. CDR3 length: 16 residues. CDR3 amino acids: CSARDPQGGRVYEQYF. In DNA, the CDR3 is TGCAGTGCTAGAGACCCACAAGGCGGGAGGGTCTACGAGCAGTACTTC.

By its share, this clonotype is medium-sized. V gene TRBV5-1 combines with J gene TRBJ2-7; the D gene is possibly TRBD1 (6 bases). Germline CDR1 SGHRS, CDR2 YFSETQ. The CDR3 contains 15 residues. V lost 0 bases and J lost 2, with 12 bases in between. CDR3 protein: CASSLVPGVTYEQYF. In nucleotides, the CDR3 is TGCGCCAGCAGCTTGGTCCCAGGGGTTACCTACGAGCAGTACTTC.

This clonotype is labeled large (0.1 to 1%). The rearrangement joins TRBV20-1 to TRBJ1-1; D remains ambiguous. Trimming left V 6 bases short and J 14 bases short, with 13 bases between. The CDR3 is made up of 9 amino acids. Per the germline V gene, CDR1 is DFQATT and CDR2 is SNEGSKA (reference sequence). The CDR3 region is CSATRPAFF. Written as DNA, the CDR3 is TGCAGTGCAACACGGCCGGCCTTCTTT.

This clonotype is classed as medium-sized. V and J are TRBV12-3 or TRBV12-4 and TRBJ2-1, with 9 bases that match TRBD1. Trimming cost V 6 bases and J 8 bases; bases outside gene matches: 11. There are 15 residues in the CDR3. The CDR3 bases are TGTGCCAGCAGACACTCCGGGACAGGGAACCATGAGCAGTTCTTC. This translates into CASRHSGTGNHEQFF.

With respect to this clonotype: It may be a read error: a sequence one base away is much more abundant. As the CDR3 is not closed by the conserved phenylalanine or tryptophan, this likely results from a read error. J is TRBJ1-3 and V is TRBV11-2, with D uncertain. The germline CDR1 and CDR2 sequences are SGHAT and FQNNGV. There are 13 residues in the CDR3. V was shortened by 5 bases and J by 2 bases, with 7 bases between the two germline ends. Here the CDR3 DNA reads TGTGCCAGCAGCCCGAGTGCTGGAAACACCATATATTCT. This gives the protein CASSPSAGNTIYS.

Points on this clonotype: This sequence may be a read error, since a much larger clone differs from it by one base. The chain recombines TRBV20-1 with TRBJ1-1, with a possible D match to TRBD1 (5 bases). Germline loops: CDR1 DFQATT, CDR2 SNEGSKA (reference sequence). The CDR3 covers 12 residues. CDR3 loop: CSARLGVADAFF. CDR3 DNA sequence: TGCAGTGCTAGATTGGGGGTGGCTGACGCTTTCTTT.

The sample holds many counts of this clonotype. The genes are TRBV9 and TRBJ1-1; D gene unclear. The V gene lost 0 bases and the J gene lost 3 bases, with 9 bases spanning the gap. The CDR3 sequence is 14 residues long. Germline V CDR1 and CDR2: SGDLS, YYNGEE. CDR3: CASSVDVGDTEAFF. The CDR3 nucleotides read TGTGCCAGCAGCGTAGACGTTGGGGACACTGAAGCTTTCTTT. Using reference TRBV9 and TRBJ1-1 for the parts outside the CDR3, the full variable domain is DSGVTQTPKHLITATGQRVTLRCSPRSGDLSVYWYQQSLDQGLQFLIQYYNGEERAKGNILERFSAQQFPDLHSELNLSSLELGDSALYFCASSVDVGDTEAFFGQGTRLTVV.

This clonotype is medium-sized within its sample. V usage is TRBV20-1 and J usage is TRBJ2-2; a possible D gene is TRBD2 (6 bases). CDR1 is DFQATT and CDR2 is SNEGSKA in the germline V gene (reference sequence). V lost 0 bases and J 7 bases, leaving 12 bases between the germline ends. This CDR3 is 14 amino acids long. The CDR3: CSARDKGAGGELFF. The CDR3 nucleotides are TGCAGTGCTAGAGATAAAGGAGCGGGCGGGGAGCTGTTTTTT.

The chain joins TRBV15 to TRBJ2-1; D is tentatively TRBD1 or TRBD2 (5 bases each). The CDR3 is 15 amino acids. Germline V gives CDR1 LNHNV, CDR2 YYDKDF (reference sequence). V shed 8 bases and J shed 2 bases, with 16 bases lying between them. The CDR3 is CATWGWPNAYNEQFF. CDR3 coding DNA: TGTGCCACCTGGGGGTGGCCTAACGCCTACAATGAGCAGTTCTTC.

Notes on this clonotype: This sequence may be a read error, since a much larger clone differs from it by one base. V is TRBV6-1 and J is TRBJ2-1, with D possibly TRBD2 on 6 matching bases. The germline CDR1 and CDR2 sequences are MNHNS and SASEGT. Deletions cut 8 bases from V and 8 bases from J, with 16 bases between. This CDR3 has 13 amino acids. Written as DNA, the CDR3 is TGTGCCAGCGGGCTAGCGCGAGGTTATGAGCAGTTCTTC. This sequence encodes CASGLARGYEQFF.

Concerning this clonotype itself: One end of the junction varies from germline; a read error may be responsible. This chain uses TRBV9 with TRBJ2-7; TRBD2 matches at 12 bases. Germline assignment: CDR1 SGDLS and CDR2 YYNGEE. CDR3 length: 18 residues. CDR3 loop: CASSVEPQTSGSGHEQYF. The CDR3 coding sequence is TGTGCCAGCAGTGTAGAACCCCAGACTAGCGGGAGTGGCCACGAGCAGTACTTC.

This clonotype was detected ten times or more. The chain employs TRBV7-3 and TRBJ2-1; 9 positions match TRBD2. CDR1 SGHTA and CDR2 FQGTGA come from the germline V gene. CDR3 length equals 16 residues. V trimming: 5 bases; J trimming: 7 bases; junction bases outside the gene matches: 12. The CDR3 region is CASSPQRSGRQNEQFF. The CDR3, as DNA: TGTGCCAGCAGCCCCCAGAGGAGCGGGAGGCAGAATGAGCAGTTCTTC.

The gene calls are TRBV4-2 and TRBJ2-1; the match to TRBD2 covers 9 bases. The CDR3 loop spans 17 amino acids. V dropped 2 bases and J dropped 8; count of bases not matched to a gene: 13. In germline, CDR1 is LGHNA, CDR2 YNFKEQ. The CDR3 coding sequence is TGTGCCAGCAGCCAAAAGGGGGCGGGAGGGCCGAGCCATGAGCAGTTCTTC. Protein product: CASSQKGAGGPSHEQFF.

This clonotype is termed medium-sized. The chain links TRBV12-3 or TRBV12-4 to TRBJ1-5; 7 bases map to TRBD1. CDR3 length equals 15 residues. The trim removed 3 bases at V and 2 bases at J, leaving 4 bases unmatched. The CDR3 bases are TGTGCCAGCAGTTTCGCCGGACAGGGCAATCAGCCCCAGCATTTT. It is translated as CASSFAGQGNQPQHF.

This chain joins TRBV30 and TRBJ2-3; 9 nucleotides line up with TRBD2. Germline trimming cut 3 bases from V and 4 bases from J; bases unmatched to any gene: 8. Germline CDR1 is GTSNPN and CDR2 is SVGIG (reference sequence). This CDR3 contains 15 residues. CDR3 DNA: TGTGCCTGGAGGGATCTAGCGGGAAGGGCAGATACGCAGTATTTT. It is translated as CAWRDLAGRADTQYF.

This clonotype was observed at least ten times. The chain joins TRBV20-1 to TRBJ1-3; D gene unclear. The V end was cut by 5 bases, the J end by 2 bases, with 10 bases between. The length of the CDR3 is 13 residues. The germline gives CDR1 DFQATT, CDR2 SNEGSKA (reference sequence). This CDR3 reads CSALGVTGNTIYF. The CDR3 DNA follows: TGCAGTGCTCTCGGGGTTACTGGAAACACCATATATTTT.

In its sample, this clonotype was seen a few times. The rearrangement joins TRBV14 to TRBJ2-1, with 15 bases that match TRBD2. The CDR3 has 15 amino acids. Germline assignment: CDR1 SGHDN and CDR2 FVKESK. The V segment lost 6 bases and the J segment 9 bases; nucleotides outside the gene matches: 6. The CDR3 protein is CASSWTSGRAAEQFF. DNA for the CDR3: TGTGCCAGCAGTTGGACTAGCGGGAGGGCCGCTGAGCAGTTCTTC.

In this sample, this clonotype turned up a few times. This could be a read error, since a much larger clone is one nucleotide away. The CDR3 spells CASGSAGTSGRHEQFF. For the CDR3, the DNA is TGCGCCAGCGGCTCGGCGGGGACTAGCGGGAGGCATGAGCAGTTCTTC. The chain employs TRBV5-1 and TRBJ2-1, with 15 bases lining up with TRBD2. J was trimmed by 8 bases and V by 7 bases; bases with no gene match: 10. Germline CDR1 is SGHRS and CDR2 is YFSETQ. The CDR3 is 16 residues long.

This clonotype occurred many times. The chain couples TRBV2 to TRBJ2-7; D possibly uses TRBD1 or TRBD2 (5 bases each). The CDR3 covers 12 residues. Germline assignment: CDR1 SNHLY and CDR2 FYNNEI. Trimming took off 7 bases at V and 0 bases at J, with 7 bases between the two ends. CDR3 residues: CASKGSSYEQYF. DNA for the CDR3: TGTGCCAGCAAGGGGAGCTCCTACGAGCAGTACTTC.

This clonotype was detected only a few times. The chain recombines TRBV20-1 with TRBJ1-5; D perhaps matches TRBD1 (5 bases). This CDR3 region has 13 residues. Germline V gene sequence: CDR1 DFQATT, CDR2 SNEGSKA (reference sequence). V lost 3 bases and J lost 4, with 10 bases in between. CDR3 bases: TGCAGTGCTAGCCAGGGTTGGAATCAGCCCCAGCATTTT. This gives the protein CSASQGWNQPQHF.

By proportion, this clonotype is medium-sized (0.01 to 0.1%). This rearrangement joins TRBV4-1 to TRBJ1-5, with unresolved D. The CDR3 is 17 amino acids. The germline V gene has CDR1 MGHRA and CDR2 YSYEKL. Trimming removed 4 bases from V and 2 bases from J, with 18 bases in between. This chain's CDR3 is CASSPIARWKGNQPQHF. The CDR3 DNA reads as TGCGCCAGCAGCCCCATCGCTCGGTGGAAGGGCAATCAGCCCCAGCATTTT.